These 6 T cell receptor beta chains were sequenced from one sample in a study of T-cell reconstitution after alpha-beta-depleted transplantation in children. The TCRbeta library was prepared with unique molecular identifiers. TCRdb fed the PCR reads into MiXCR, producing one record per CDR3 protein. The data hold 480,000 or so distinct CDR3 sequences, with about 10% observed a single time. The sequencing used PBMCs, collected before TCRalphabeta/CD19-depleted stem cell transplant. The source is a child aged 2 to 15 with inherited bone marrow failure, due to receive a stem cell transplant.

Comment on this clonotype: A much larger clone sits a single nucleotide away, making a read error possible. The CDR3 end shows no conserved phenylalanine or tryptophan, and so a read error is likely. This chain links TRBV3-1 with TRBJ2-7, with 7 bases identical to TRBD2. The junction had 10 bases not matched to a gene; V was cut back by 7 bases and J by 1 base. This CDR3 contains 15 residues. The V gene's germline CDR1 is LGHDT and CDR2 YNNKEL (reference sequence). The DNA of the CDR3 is TGTGCCAGCACCCTGACTAGCTCCGGGTCCTACGAGCAGTACTGC. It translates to CASTLTSSGSYEQYC.

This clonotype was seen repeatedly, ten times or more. This CDR3 is CASSPQTGGEDEQYF. The CDR3 DNA is TGCGCCAGCAGCCCCCAGACAGGGGGCGAGGACGAGCAGTACTTC. The chain links TRBV5-1 to TRBJ2-7; 10 bases match TRBD1. V was clipped by 4 bases and J by 5 bases; unmatched bases: 9. The CDR3 loop spans 15 amino acids. Germline loops: CDR1 SGHRS, CDR2 YFSETQ.

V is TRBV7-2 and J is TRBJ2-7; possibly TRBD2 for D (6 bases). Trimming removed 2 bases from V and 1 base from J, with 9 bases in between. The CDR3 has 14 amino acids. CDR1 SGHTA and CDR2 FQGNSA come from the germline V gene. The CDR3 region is CASSLLRGSYEQYF. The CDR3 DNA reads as TGTGCCAGCAGCTTATTGCGGGGTTCCTACGAGCAGTACTTC.

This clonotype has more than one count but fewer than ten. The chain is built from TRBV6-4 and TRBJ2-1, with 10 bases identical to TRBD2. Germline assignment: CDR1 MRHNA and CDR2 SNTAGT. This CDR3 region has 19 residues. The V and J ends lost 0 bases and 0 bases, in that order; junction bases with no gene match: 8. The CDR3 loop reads CASSDSSGRPESSYNEQFF. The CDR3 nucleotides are TGTGCCAGCAGTGACTCTAGCGGGAGGCCCGAAAGCTCCTACAATGAGCAGTTCTTC.

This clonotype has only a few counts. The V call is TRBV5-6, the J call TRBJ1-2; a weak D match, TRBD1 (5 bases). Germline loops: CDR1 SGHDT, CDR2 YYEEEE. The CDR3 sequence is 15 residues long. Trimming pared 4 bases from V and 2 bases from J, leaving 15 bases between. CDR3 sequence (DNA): TGTGCCAGCAGCGGGGAGGGACGATTAAACTATGGCTACACCTTC. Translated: CASSGEGRLNYGYTF.

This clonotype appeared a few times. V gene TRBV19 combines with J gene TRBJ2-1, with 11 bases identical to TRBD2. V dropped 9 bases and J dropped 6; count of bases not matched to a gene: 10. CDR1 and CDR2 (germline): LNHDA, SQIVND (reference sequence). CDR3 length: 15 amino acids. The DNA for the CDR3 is TGTGCCAGCAGCGTCCTAGCGGGAGGCGGCAATGAGCAGTTCTTC. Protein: CASSVLAGGGNEQFF.